Below are 5 T cell receptor beta chains sequenced from a single sample in a study of shared clonotypes between healthy human individuals. TCRdb keeps only in-frame clones here, not all; method: immunoSEQ multiplex PCR. The table shows under 700,000 clones, with 90% to 95% occurring only once. Naive CD8 cells were CD45RO-negative, positively selected for CCR7, excluding terminally differentiated effector memory CD45RA+ cells. The sequencing sample was made of naive CD8+ T cells sorted from blood. These receptors all come from a woman younger than 45 in good health.

The J gene is TRBJ2-7, the V gene TRBV5-1, with 7 bases identical to TRBD2. Germline V gene sequence: CDR1 SGHRS, CDR2 YFSETQ. This CDR3 contains 16 residues. Germline trimming cut 5 bases from V and 0 bases from J; bases unmatched to any gene: 11. In DNA form, the CDR3 reads TGCGCCAGCAGTATGGGTCGCGGGGGAAGCTCCTACGAGCAGTACTTC. It yields the protein CASSMGRGGSSYEQYF.

J is TRBJ2-7 and V is TRBV7-9, with D unresolved. Germline values: CDR1 SEHNR, CDR2 FQNEAQ (reference sequence). V gave up 3 bases and J gave up 4 bases, with 7 bases separating them. The CDR3 extends over 12 amino acids. CDR3 sequence (DNA): TGTGCCAGCAGCTTTGGTGAATACGAGCAGTACTTC. Encoded protein: CASSFGEYEQYF.

This clone has a handful of counts. The chain has TRBV28 and TRBJ1-2; the D gene is possibly TRBD1 (5 bases). The V end lost 5 bases, the J end lost 3 bases, and 19 bases lay between the germline ends. Germline CDR1 is MDHEN and CDR2 is SYDVKM. CDR3 size: 16 residues. Here the CDR3 DNA reads TGTGCCAGCAGTATCGAGGGGATTGCGGTTGACTATGGCTACACCTTC. It codes for CASSIEGIAVDYGYTF.

This chain uses TRBV27 with TRBJ2-1; possibly TRBD2 for D (6 bases). Germline values: CDR1 MNHEY, CDR2 SMNVEV (reference sequence). The CDR3 extends over 16 amino acids. Trimming stripped 5 bases from V and 0 bases from J, with 14 bases between. CDR3 in amino acids: CASSPEPGLSYNEQFF. CDR3 bases: TGTGCCAGCAGTCCAGAACCGGGACTCTCCTACAATGAGCAGTTCTTC.

The CDR3 sequence: CASSFFFGYEQYF. CDR3 bases: TGTGCCAGCAGTTTTTTCTTCGGGTACGAGCAGTACTTC. The rearrangement links TRBV27 to TRBJ2-7, with D uncertain. The germline CDR1 and CDR2 sequences are MNHEY and SMNVEV (reference sequence). The V end was cut by 3 bases, the J end by 4 bases, with 10 bases between. This CDR3 region has 13 residues.